Each of the 2 T cell receptor beta chains below was sequenced from the same sample in a study of T cells in Graves' hyperthyroidism and ophthalmopathy. Amplified TCR beta CDR3 regions derived from RNA transcripts. HTBI primers were the set used in a first-round RT-PCR of the TCR CDR3. TCRdb recomputed calls from the multiplex PCR reads with MiXCR, one row per CDR3 protein. The repertoire includes roughly 500,000 distinct CDR3 sequences, about 16% of them detected once, and less than 30% sits in the top ten. Specimen: blood. The receptors come from a woman between 25 and 40 years old with Graves' ophthalmopathy.

Ten or more counts support this clonotype. The gene calls are TRBV20-1 and TRBJ2-7; 12 bases map to TRBD2. This CDR3 is 14 amino acids long. Germline V lookup: CDR1 DFQATT, CDR2 SNEGSKA (reference sequence). V shed 5 bases and J 2 bases; nucleotides not matched to a gene: 4. The CDR3 DNA reads TGCAGTGCTGAGACTAGCGGGGGAACCTACGAGCAGTACTTC. Translated: CSAETSGGTYEQYF.

The chain couples TRBV14 to TRBJ2-7; D gene uncertain. V lost 4 bases and J 1 base, leaving 8 bases between the germline ends. The CDR3 is 13 residues long. The germline gives CDR1 SGHDN, CDR2 FVKESK. CDR3 residues: CASSLRWSYEQYF. CDR3 coding DNA: TGTGCCAGCAGCCTCCGGTGGTCCTACGAGCAGTACTTC. The full variable domain, with the rest looked up from reference TRBV14 and TRBJ2-7, is EAGVTQFPSHSVIEKGQTVTLRCDPISGHDNLYWYRRVMGKEIKFLLHFVKESKQDESGMPNNRFLAERTGGTYSTLKVQPAELEDSGVYFCASSLRWSYEQYFGPGTRLTVT.